This record looks at one T cell receptor (beta chain) sequence and its context. Its antigen is unknown. The data stem from a study of shared clonotypes between healthy human individuals. This CDR3 contains 17 residues. V gave up 5 bases and J gave up 2 bases; unmatched junction bases: 10. Germline CDR1 is SGHVS and CDR2 is FQNEAQ. The table came from immunoSEQ multiplex PCR; TCRdb's copy has only in-frame clones and leaves some out. The table lists some 580,000 clones, about 97% of them singletons. Study-wide points: The naive CD4 repertoires of four donors were compared, and around 5% of clonotypes were shared.

The sequence was collected from a woman aged 25 to 39 in good health. The rearrangement links TRBV7-8 to TRBJ2-7, with TRBD2 matching 12 bases. Source material: naive CD4+ T cells sorted from blood. Subset here: CD45RA+ positively selected. The CDR3 protein is CASSTRRPSGRAYEQYF. The CDR3 nucleotides are TGTGCCAGCAGCACCCGCCGACCTAGCGGGAGGGCCTACGAGCAGTACTTC.